This is a list of T cell receptor beta chains from one sample in a study of blood T cell repertoires in COVID-19. The protocol was immunoSEQ multiplex PCR, while the TCRdb copy is restricted to in-frame clones and leaves out a portion. The sample holds about 400,000 clones, 88% seen once. The specimen sequenced was PBMCs or T cells enriched from blood (not recorded which). Every receptor here comes from a woman aged 40-49 years with acute COVID-19. Each CDR3 is given with its conserved first and last residue. D genes are given only for firm matches. Expanded clones are given a class, and other clones once, few, many or no size at all.

size	J	D	V	DNA	CDR3
.	TRBJ1-2	.	TRBV4-1	TGCGCCAGCAGCCCAGGAGGGAGGGGCATAGACTATGGCTACACCTTC	CASSPGGRGIDYGYTF
.	TRBJ1-1	.	TRBV14	TGTGCCAGCAGTTCGCAGGGGAACACTGAAGCTTTCTTT	CASSSQGNTEAFF
.	TRBJ1-2	.	TRBV6-4	TGTGCCAGCAGTCCCGGGACATCCTATGGCTACACCTTC	CASSPGTSYGYTF
.	TRBJ1-1	.	TRBV20-1	TGCAGTGCTAGAGGAGTGACTGAAGCTTTCTTT	CSARGVTEAFF
.	TRBJ2-5	TRBD1	TRBV7-9	TGTGCCAGCAGGGGTCAGGACAGGGGAGAGACCCAGTACTTC	CASRGQDRGETQYF
.	TRBJ2-1	TRBD1	TRBV10-2	TGCGCCAGCAGTGAGTCGAGGACAGGGCCCAATGAGCAGTTCTTC	CASSESRTGPNEQFF
.	TRBJ1-5	.	TRBV9	TGTGCCAGCAGCGTAGCGGGGGAGGGCAATCAGCCCCAGCATTTT	CASSVAGEGNQPQHF
.	TRBJ2-1	.	TRBV5-6	TGTGCCAGCAGCCTTGTGTCGCCGGGGGACAATGAGCAGTTCTTC	CASSLVSPGDNEQFF
.	TRBJ1-2	.	TRBV29-1	TGCAGCGTTGGTTTAAGGAGGGTTAACTATGGCTACACCTTC	CSVGLRRVNYGYTF
.	TRBJ2-7	TRBD2	TRBV27	TGTGCCAGCAGTGGGACTAGCGGGGGTTACGAGCAGTACTTC	CASSGTSGGYEQYF
.	TRBJ1-1	.	TRBV6-1	TGTGCCAGCAGTGAAGGTCCGGGAGGGGACACTGAAGCTTTCTTT	CASSEGPGGDTEAFF
.	TRBJ1-2	TRBD1	TRBV5-5	TGTGCCAGCAGCTTTGTAGGACAGGTCAGGAAGGACTATGGCTACACCTTC	CASSFVGQVRKDYGYTF
.	TRBJ2-1	.	TRBV11-3	TGTGCCAGCAGCTTAGGTAACGGTGAGCAGTTCTTC	CASSLGNGEQFF
once	TRBJ2-3	TRBD2	TRBV3-1/TRBV3-2	TGTGCCAGCAGTCATAGCGGGGTAGGCGATACGCAGTATTTT	CASSHSGVGDTQYF
few	TRBJ2-2	.	TRBV4-2	TGTGCCAGCAGCCAAGATACAGGGACCGGGGAGCTGTTTTTT	CASSQDTGTGELFF
.	TRBJ1-2	.	TRBV5-1	TGCGCCAGCAGCTTGTCCGGTGGAGGGGATGGCTACACCTTC	CASSLSGGGDGYTF
.	TRBJ2-3	.	TRBV5-1	TGCGCCAGCAGCTGGGACTCTTCTAGCACAGATACGCAGTATTTT	CASSWDSSSTDTQYF
once	TRBJ2-2	.	TRBV30	TGTGCCTGGAGCGTGGGGCAGGGGTCTGGCGGGGAGCTGTTTTTT	CAWSVGQGSGGELFF
.	TRBJ2-3	.	TRBV6-5	TGTGCCAGCTCCTCCACAGATACGCAGTATTTT	CASSSTDTQYF
.	TRBJ1-5	.	TRBV5-8	TGTGCTTGCGGCTTGAGAGGCAATCAGCCCCAGCATTTT	CACGLRGNQPQHF
.	TRBJ2-1	.	TRBV2	TGTGCCAGCATTGGGCTGAGCTCCTACAATGAGCAGTTCTTC	CASIGLSSYNEQFF
.	TRBJ2-4	TRBD2	TRBV5-6	TGTGCCAGCAGCTTTGTTAGCGGGGGAGACATTCAGTACTTC	CASSFVSGGDIQYF
.	TRBJ2-3	TRBD2	TRBV10-1	TGCGCCAGCAGTGAGTCGGGCGGGGGGTCAGATACGCAGTATTTT	CASSESGGGSDTQYF
.	TRBJ2-3	.	TRBV2	TGTGCCAGCAGTGTGCGGGCGGGCCGCACAGATACGCAGTATTTT	CASSVRAGRTDTQYF
.	TRBJ2-7	TRBD1	TRBV30	TGTGCCTGGAGAGCCCCGGGACAGGGGCCCGAGCAGTACTTC	CAWRAPGQGPEQYF
.	TRBJ1-5	.	TRBV19	TGTGCCAGTAGTATTGTCGGGTGGGAAGGGAGGCCCCAGCATTTT	CASSIVGWEGRPQHF
.	TRBJ2-7	.	TRBV27	TGTGCCAGCAGTTTTGCGGGACAGACGCGCAACGAGCAGTACTTC	CASSFAGQTRNEQYF
.	TRBJ1-6	TRBD1	TRBV24-1	TGTGCCACCAGTGGATTCGGACAGGGGGAGAATTCACCCCTCCACTTT	CATSGFGQGENSPLHF
.	TRBJ1-2	TRBD1	TRBV3-1/TRBV3-2	TGTGCCAGCAGCCAAATCACAGGGGGGAACTATGGCTACACCTTC	CASSQITGGNYGYTF
.	TRBJ2-7	.	TRBV7-9	TGTGCCAGCAGCTCGCACACCTTCTCCTACGAGCAGTACTTC	CASSSHTFSYEQYF
few	TRBJ1-1	.	TRBV5-5	TGTGCCAGCAGCTTGGACAGGGCGAGGAACACTGAAGCTTTCTTT	CASSLDRARNTEAFF
.	TRBJ2-5	TRBD2	TRBV11-2	TGTGCCAGCAGCTTAGGGGCACTAGCGGGGGTTTCGCAAGAGACCCAGTACTTC	CASSLGALAGVSQETQYF
.	TRBJ1-1	TRBD1	TRBV2	TGTGCCAGCAGTGGCGGACAGGGGGCTGAAGCTTTCTTT	CASSGGQGAEAFF
.	TRBJ2-7	.	TRBV11-3	TGTGCCAGCAGCTTAGGGAGCTCCTACGAGCAGTACTTC	CASSLGSSYEQYF
.	TRBJ2-5	.	TRBV6-5	TGTGCCAGCAGCGGACATTCCCAAGAGACCCAGTACTTC	CASSGHSQETQYF
.	TRBJ1-2	.	TRBV7-8	TGTGCCAGCAGCTTAGGGGGCACTAACTATGGCTACACCTTC	CASSLGGTNYGYTF
.	TRBJ1-2	TRBD1	TRBV7-2	TGTGCCAGCAGCCCGGGACAGGGCGGCTATGGCTACACCTTC	CASSPGQGGYGYTF
once	TRBJ1-3	.	TRBV14	TGTGCCAGCAGTGCGGTAAACTCTGGAAACACCATATATTTT	CASSAVNSGNTIYF
once	TRBJ2-3	TRBD2	TRBV19	TGTGCCAGTAGCCTCCGCACGGGGGGGCTCACAGATACGCAGTATTTT	CASSLRTGGLTDTQYF
.	TRBJ1-2	.	TRBV11-2	TGTGCCAGCAGCTTAGTTGGGACTCTTAACTATGGCTACACCTTC	CASSLVGTLNYGYTF
few	TRBJ1-1	TRBD1	TRBV5-1	TGCGCCAGCAGCAAGGACAGGGTCACTGAAGCTTTCTTT	CASSKDRVTEAFF
.	TRBJ2-3	TRBD2	TRBV25-1	TGTGCCAGCAGTGTTACTAGCGGGGGGGGCTGGGATACGCAGTATTTT	CASSVTSGGGWDTQYF
.	TRBJ2-3	.	TRBV7-9	TGTGCCAGCAGCTTCGGTAAGATCAGCACAGATACGCAGTATTTT	CASSFGKISTDTQYF
.	TRBJ1-2	.	TRBV30	TGTGCCTGGAGTAGGAGGGTCGGGGGAATTGGGGGCTACACCTTC	CAWSRRVGGIGGYTF
.	TRBJ1-5	TRBD1	TRBV27	TGTGCCAGCAGTGAGGACAGGGGTTTCCAGCCCCAGCATTTT	CASSEDRGFQPQHF
.	TRBJ2-2	TRBD1	TRBV3-1/TRBV3-2	TGTGCCATCACGGACAGGGATGGGGAGCTGTTTTTT	CAITDRDGELFF
.	TRBJ1-6	.	TRBV25-1	TGTGCCAGCAGAACAGGTCTGGGTAATTCACCCCTCCACTTT	CASRTGLGNSPLHF